The 2 T cell receptor beta chains listed next were all sequenced from one sample in a study of T-cell memory formation after mild COVID-19. TCRdb itself ran the 5' RACE reads through MiXCR, one entry per CDR3 protein. In the table there are hundreds of thousands of distinct CDR3 sequences, roughly 13% of which are singletons. The sample comprised PBMCs or a T cell subset sorted from them (not recorded which). The source of these receptors is a man between 18 and 29 years old who had mild COVID-19 (a few samples of this study predate the infection). Cell type and time point are not known.

The genes are TRBV7-9 and TRBJ1-4; no reliable D call. V dropped 7 bases and J dropped 7 bases, with 13 bases sitting between them. This CDR3 has 13 residues. Germline assignment: CDR1 SEHNR and CDR2 FQNEAQ (reference sequence). CDR3 region: CASTTTGREKLFF. CDR3 sequence (DNA): TGTGCCAGCACCACCACCGGTCGTGAAAAACTGTTTTTT.

J is TRBJ2-3 and V is TRBV11-2; 9 nucleotides match TRBD2. This CDR3 region has 16 residues. V dropped 4 bases and J dropped 2; count of bases not matched to a gene: 7. Per the germline V gene, CDR1 is SGHAT and CDR2 is FQNNGV. CDR3 coding DNA: TGTGCCAGCAGCTCCAGACTAGCGGCATACACAGATACGCAGTATTTT. Protein: CASSSRLAAYTDTQYF.